This T cell receptor beta chain was sequenced during a study of shared clonotypes between healthy human individuals. CD45RO negativity and positive selection for CCR7 defined naive CD8 cells, a population that excluded terminally differentiated effector memory CD45RA+ cells. Profiled with immunoSEQ multiplex PCR; TCRdb holds only in-frame clones, not every one. The sample has more than 2 million clones; approximately 92% are singletons. Sequenced material: naive CD8+ T cells from PBMCs. The receptor was isolated from a man aged 18 to 30 in good health. Some clones in this sample may be carry-over from other donors' samples.

The CDR3 protein is CASSQGQGLVYEQYF. The CDR3 DNA is TGTGCCAGCAGTCAGGGACAGGGGTTGGTCTACGAGCAGTACTTC. The chain uses TRBV27 and TRBJ2-7, with TRBD1 matching over 10 bases. After removal of 5 bases from V and 3 bases from J, the junction contained 7 bases not matched to a gene. From germline, CDR1 is MNHEY and CDR2 SMNVEV (reference sequence). CDR3 length equals 15 residues.